This T cell receptor (beta chain) is drawn from a study of OX40 agonist ivuxolimab in advanced cancers. General notes on the study: Ivuxolimab was an agonistic, fully human IgG2 monoclonal antibody directed against OX40 (CD134), a costimulatory receptor. Intravenous ivuxolimab was administered to patients every 2 weeks at six dose levels: 0.01, 0.1, 0.3, 1.5, 3 and 10 mg/kg. Among the approximately 50 dose-escalation patients, around 19 had hepatocellular carcinoma, about 15 melanoma, 9 renal cell carcinoma and 9 head and neck cancer. In the dose-escalation cohort, roughly 82% of patients were male, and the mean age was 60 years with a range of about 20 to 90. Patients were allowed to have had prior anti-PD-1, anti-PD-L1 or anti-CTLA-4 therapy, and roughly 40% of the dose-escalation patients had been treated with checkpoint inhibitors. Three dose-escalation patients achieved partial responses, one with hepatocellular carcinoma and two with cutaneous melanoma. The point of sequencing TCRbeta in the periphery was to test whether ivuxolimab changed TCR sequence diversity and drove clonal T-cell expansion. The monotherapy dose-escalation portion (N of about 50 patients) of the phase I ivuxolimab trial is reported in the paper.

To sequence the TCRbeta CDR3 region, genomic DNA was isolated from the sorted cells. The immunoSEQ Assay was used to sequence the TCRbeta CDR3 regions. TCRdb stores this immuneACCESS table with in-frame sequences only. Part of the clones is absent; in the studies checked, under half of the shortfall reflects unresolved V genes, and no reason is known for the rest. The sample table contains 90,000 to 100,000 clones; only one count was recorded for roughly 83% of them. Over 1.1% of the sample is taken by the ten largest. Spanning cysteine to phenylalanine, the CDR3 consists of 14 amino acids. Solely the CDR3 DNA is kept, with 42 bases framed from the first base. V loses 2 bases, J loses 3 bases, and the germline ends lie 9 bases apart. CDR1 and CDR2 were assigned from the germline V gene as SGDLS and YYNGEE. Note on this clone: Its antigen is currently not known. No per-base quality is available; no much larger clone lies one base away.

The trial excluded patients who had a history of autoimmune disease or were on systemic immunosuppression. In every dose cohort, peripheral blood was drawn for TCR sequencing at baseline, cycle 4 day 1, and cycle 7 day 1. Samples were obtained from an open-label, multicenter, first-in-human phase I dose-escalation trial of ivuxolimab. Adults with locally advanced or metastatic melanoma, renal cell carcinoma, hepatocellular carcinoma or head and neck squamous cell carcinoma were enrolled in the trial. Before TCR sequencing, CD4+ T cells and CD8+ T cells were sorted from peripheral blood as separate populations. The research as a whole found: Low levels of normalized T-cell clonal expansion were also seen in some patients who did not respond. In the 0.1-3.0 mg/kg groups, partial responders had among the lowest normalized peripheral clonal expansion, particularly in CD8+ T cells. Clonal expansion of both CD4+ and CD8+ blood T cells was observed from baseline to week 6 at doses 0.1 to 3.0 mg/kg. The antigen specificity of the clonally expanded peripheral T cells was not determined. After ivuxolimab, expanded clones were on average more numerous among CD8+ T cells than among CD4+ T cells.

Recombination connected TRBV9 to TRBJ2-1; TRBD1 is a weak D gene call, 6 bases matching. The sample in question was CD4+ or CD8+ T cells sorted from blood, obtained in a trial of the OX40 agonist ivuxolimab. This TCR was sampled from an adult with an advanced solid tumor such as melanoma, head and neck, liver or kidney cancer. For the CDR3, the sequence is CASSVGGGYNEQFF. The nucleotide sequence reads TGTGCCAGCAGCGTTGGGGGCGGCTACAATGAGCAGTTCTTC.